This T cell receptor beta chain was sequenced in a study of T cells expressing NK-cell markers. TCRdb reprocessed the 5' RACE reads, keeping one entry per CDR3 protein, no DNA. The specimen's table records 120,000 to 150,000 distinct CDR3 sequences. Germline CDR1 and CDR2: SGHTA and FQGNSA. This CDR3 spans 15 amino acids. The V call is TRBV7-2, the J call TRBJ2-7; TCRdb's assignment of TRBD2 cannot be checked, as there is no DNA. What was sequenced was blood T cells: a sorted CD56 or NKG2C T cell subset, CD4+ or CD8+ T cells, or bulk PBMC T cells (not recorded which). This receptor was obtained from a young man in good health. The CDR3: CASSETSGSAYEQYF.